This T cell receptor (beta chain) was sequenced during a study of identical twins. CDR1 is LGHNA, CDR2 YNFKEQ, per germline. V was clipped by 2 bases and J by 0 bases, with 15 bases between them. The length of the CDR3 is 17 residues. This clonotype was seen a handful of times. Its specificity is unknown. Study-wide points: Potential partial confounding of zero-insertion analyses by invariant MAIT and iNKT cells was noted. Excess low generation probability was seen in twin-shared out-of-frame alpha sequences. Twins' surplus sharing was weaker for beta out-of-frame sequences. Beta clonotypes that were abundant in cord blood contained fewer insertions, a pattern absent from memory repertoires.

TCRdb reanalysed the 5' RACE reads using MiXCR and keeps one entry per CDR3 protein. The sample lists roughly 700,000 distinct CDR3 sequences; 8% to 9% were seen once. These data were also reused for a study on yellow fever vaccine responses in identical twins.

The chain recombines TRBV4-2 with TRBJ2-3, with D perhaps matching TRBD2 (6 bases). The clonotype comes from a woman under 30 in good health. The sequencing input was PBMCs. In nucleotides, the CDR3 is TGTGCCAGCAGCCAAACCGGGAGACTAGATAGCACAGATACGCAGTATTTT. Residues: CASSQTGRLDSTDTQYF.